Each of the 27 T cell receptor beta chains below was sequenced from the same sample in a study of naive and memory T cell subsets. An equimolar mix of two oligonucleotides served as the beta constant-region primer for TRBC1 and TRBC2. TCRdb passed the UMI-ligation and nested PCR reads through MiXCR, listing each CDR3 protein once. The repertoire includes 21,000 or so distinct CDR3 sequences, around 10% of them detected once, and 15% to 20% sits in the top ten. Input material: central memory CD8+ T cells from blood. These receptors were obtained from a human donor in good health.

This clonotype came up a few times. V gene TRBV6-6 combines with J gene TRBJ2-7; TRBD1 aligns across 11 bases. V lost 7 bases, J lost 2 bases, and 7 bases stayed unmatched. CDR3 length: 15 residues. Germline V gene lookup returns CDR1 MNHNY and CDR2 SVGAGI (reference sequence). The CDR3 DNA reads as TGTGCCAGCACTAAAGGGACAGGGGGGCCCTACGAGCAGTACTTC. The encoded protein is CASTKGTGGPYEQYF.

The CDR3 loop reads CASSSTGAREQYF. As DNA, the CDR3 is TGCGCCAGCAGCTCGACAGGGGCTAGGGAGCAGTACTTC. This chain joins TRBV5-1 and TRBJ2-7, with 8 bases fitting TRBD1. The CDR3 consists of 13 residues. Losses at the gene ends were 3 bases for V and 7 bases for J; bases not matched to a gene: 6. Looked up from germline, CDR1 is SGHRS and CDR2 is YFSETQ.

Only a few counts were recorded for this clonotype. The CDR3 end shows no conserved phenylalanine or tryptophan, and so a read error is likely. The rearrangement joins TRBV18 to TRBJ2-5, with D tentatively TRBD1 or TRBD2 (6 bases each). Deletions cut 3 bases from V and 7 bases from J, with 18 bases between. The CDR3 sequence is 15 residues long. The germline gives CDR1 KGHSH, CDR2 LQKENI. The CDR3 sequence: CASSPEGRGRWTQYS. CDR3 DNA: TGTGCCAGCTCACCCGAAGGACGGGGGCGTTGGACCCAGTACTCC.

The table lists this clonotype with many counts. The chain couples TRBV28 to TRBJ2-7; 10 bases match TRBD2. Germline lookup yields CDR1 MDHEN and CDR2 SYDVKM. The junction had 4 bases not matched to a gene; V was cut back by 3 bases and J by 5 bases. The CDR3 consists of 14 residues. The CDR3 loop is CASSFLAGVNEQYF. The CDR3 DNA reads as TGTGCCAGCAGTTTTCTAGCGGGAGTAAACGAGCAGTACTTC.

This clonotype has only a few counts. The V and J genes are TRBV4-1 and TRBJ2-1, with a tentative D call TRBD2 (5 bases). The CDR3 runs to 13 residues. V lost 1 base, J lost 9 bases, and 10 bases lay in between. Germline values: CDR1 MGHRA, CDR2 YSYEKL. The CDR3 DNA sequence: TGCGCCAGCAGCCAAGGAGTAGCGAGTGAGCAGTTCTTC. Amino acid sequence: CASSQGVASEQFF.

This clonotype showed up many times. J is TRBJ2-7 and V is TRBV20-1; 7 positions match TRBD2. Germline V gives CDR1 DFQATT, CDR2 SNEGSKA (reference sequence). Trimming cost V 2 bases and J 5 bases; bases outside gene matches: 15. There are 16 residues in the CDR3. The CDR3 sequence is CSARPLGAGEAHEQYF. The CDR3 DNA follows: TGCAGTGCTAGACCTTTAGGTGCGGGGGAGGCTCACGAGCAGTACTTC.

This clonotype has a count of ten or more. The chain joins TRBV7-2 to TRBJ2-7; TRBD2 matches 12 bases. This CDR3 has 14 amino acids. V shed 1 base, J shed 10 bases, and the junction held 5 bases outside the gene matches. Germline-derived CDR1 and CDR2 are SGHTA and FQGNSA. CDR3 in DNA: TGTGCCAGCAGCTTAGTGACTAGCGGGAGCTCCCAGTACTTC. Translated: CASSLVTSGSSQYF.

This clonotype was seen a handful of times. The rearrangement joins TRBV11-2 to TRBJ2-1; D unresolved. This CDR3 has 10 amino acids. V shed 8 bases and J shed 8 bases, with 7 bases lying between them. Per germline, CDR1 SGHAT and CDR2 FQNNGV. The CDR3 is CASFGYEQFF. CDR3 DNA: TGTGCCAGCTTTGGGTATGAGCAGTTCTTC.

The chain links TRBV27 to TRBJ2-7, with 7 bases that match TRBD1. Looked up from germline, CDR1 is MNHEY and CDR2 is SMNVEV (reference sequence). V shed 6 bases and J 4 bases; nucleotides not matched to a gene: 9. The CDR3 extends over 14 amino acids. CDR3 in amino acids: CASRDHVQGYEQYF. Written as DNA, the CDR3 is TGTGCCAGCAGAGACCACGTACAGGGGTACGAGCAGTACTTC.

The chain couples TRBV11-3 to TRBJ2-7; the match to TRBD2 covers 10 bases. The CDR3 covers 15 residues. Germline V CDR1 and CDR2: SGHNT, YENEEA. The V gene end was trimmed by 2 bases and the J gene end by 5 bases; junction bases not matched to a gene: 6. The CDR3 reads CASSLTASGRDEQYF. The CDR3 DNA sequence: TGTGCCAGCAGCTTAACCGCTAGCGGGAGAGACGAGCAGTACTTC.

In this sample, this clonotype turned up many times. The rearrangement joins TRBV6-1 to TRBJ1-6; D gene uncertain. The CDR3 sequence is 14 residues long. The germline V and J ends were trimmed by 1 base and 8 bases, with 9 bases remaining between them. The germline V gene has CDR1 MNHNS and CDR2 SASEGT. DNA of the CDR3: TGTGCCAGCAGTGAAGTAAGAACGTATTCACCCCTCCACTTT. Residues: CASSEVRTYSPLHF.

Ten or more counts support this clonotype. The gene calls are TRBV7-9 and TRBJ2-6; 9 bases are shared with TRBD1. The CDR3 runs 16 residues. Germline CDR1 SEHNR, CDR2 FQNEAQ (reference sequence). The trim removed 4 bases at V and 1 base at J, leaving 2 bases unmatched. This CDR3 is CASSWDRESGANVLTF. The CDR3 coding sequence is TGTGCCAGCAGCTGGGACAGGGAATCTGGGGCCAACGTCCTGACTTTC.

This clonotype was recorded many times. This chain links TRBV9 with TRBJ2-1; D not resolved. CDR1 is SGDLS and CDR2 is YYNGEE in the germline V gene. Trimming took 4 bases from V and 7 from J, leaving 18 bases between them. The CDR3 runs to 15 residues. CDR3 in amino acids: CASSILALTQNEQFF. The CDR3 region has the DNA TGTGCCAGCAGCATATTGGCTCTCACCCAGAATGAGCAGTTCTTC.

This clonotype was observed a few times. The rearrangement joins TRBV29-1 to TRBJ2-1, with D possibly being TRBD1 or TRBD2 (5 bases each). The CDR3 contains 17 residues. The V and J ends lost 6 bases and 4 bases respectively, with 25 bases between them. CDR1 and CDR2 from the germline V gene are SQVTM and ANQGSEA. The CDR3 sequence is CSVTDLKGELPYNEQFF. In nucleotides, the CDR3 is TGCAGCGTAACTGACCTGAAAGGGGAGTTGCCTTACAATGAGCAGTTCTTC.

Ten or more counts support this clonotype. The rearrangement uses TRBV10-3 and TRBJ2-4; 14 bases map to TRBD2. Germline CDR1 is ENHRY and CDR2 is SYGVKD. This CDR3 is 18 amino acids long. The V and J ends lost 8 bases and 0 bases, in that order; junction bases with no gene match: 9. CDR3 sequence: CAIGRIGLAGGAKNIQYF. DNA of the CDR3: TGTGCCATCGGAAGAATAGGACTAGCGGGGGGAGCCAAAAACATTCAGTACTTC.

This clonotype has a single count. The conserved phenylalanine or tryptophan is not found at the CDR3 terminus, so this likely reflects a read error. The DNA is left out, because the CDR3 cannot be placed on it with certainty; the CDR3 is given as TCRdb lists it. The J gene is TRBJ2-1, the V gene TRBV6-2 or TRBV6-3; no DNA check was done on the table's D call, TRBD1. Germline V gene sequence: CDR1 MNHEY, CDR2 SVGEGT. Termini included, the CDR3 measures 11 amino acids. This chain's CDR3 is CASRILQGRLG.

This clonotype was seen more than once but under ten times. V usage is TRBV12-3 or TRBV12-4 and J usage is TRBJ2-3, with 7 bases lining up with TRBD2. The CDR3 consists of 15 residues. After removal of 6 bases from V and 2 bases from J, the junction contained 8 bases not matched to a gene. The CDR3 protein is CASRGGRTFTDTQYF. The CDR3 region has the DNA TGTGCCAGCAGGGGGGGGAGGACCTTCACAGATACGCAGTATTTT.

In its sample, this clonotype was seen many times. The chain couples TRBV4-3 to TRBJ2-5; tentatively, D is TRBD1 (6 bases). Per the germline V gene, CDR1 is LGHNA and CDR2 is YSLEER. This CDR3 has 15 amino acids. Trimming shortened V by 0 bases and J by 4 bases, and 12 bases separated the two germline ends. CDR3 DNA: TGCGCCAGCAGCCAAGATCGTAGGGGGATAGAGACCCAGTACTTC. Protein product: CASSQDRRGIETQYF.

This chain connects TRBV19 to TRBJ2-1; D perhaps matches TRBD1 (5 bases). The CDR3 spans 15 residues. The V gene lost 1 base and the J gene lost 0 bases, with 7 bases spanning the gap. Germline CDR1 and CDR2: LNHDA and SQIVND (reference sequence). CDR3 sequence reads: CASSIGGLSYNEQFF. The CDR3 nucleotides are TGTGCCAGTAGTATAGGGGGCCTCTCCTACAATGAGCAGTTCTTC.

The chain carries TRBV6-5 and TRBJ1-5; unclear D gene. The V gene's germline CDR1 is MNHEY and CDR2 SVGAGI. V lost 6 bases, J lost 8 bases, and 14 bases lay in between. The CDR3 contains 13 residues. CDR3 region: CASSRSVDKPQHF. As DNA, the CDR3 is TGTGCCAGCAGCCGGTCGGTCGATAAGCCCCAGCATTTT.

This clonotype was detected only a few times. The chain recombines TRBV18 with TRBJ2-1; D remains ambiguous. The V gene lost 3 bases and the J gene lost 3 bases, with 12 bases spanning the gap. Germline V gene sequence: CDR1 KGHSH, CDR2 LQKENI. The CDR3 runs to 15 residues. This CDR3 is CASSPDQNDYNEQFF. CDR3 DNA: TGTGCCAGCTCACCTGATCAGAACGACTACAATGAGCAGTTCTTC.

The chain employs TRBV6-6 and TRBJ1-1; no reliable D call. Germline values: CDR1 MNHNY, CDR2 SVGAGI (reference sequence). The CDR3 sequence is 11 residues long. The germline V and J ends were trimmed by 6 bases and 2 bases, with 4 bases remaining between them. The CDR3 DNA reads as TGTGCCAGCAGGTATAACACTGAAGCTTTCTTT. It yields the protein CASRYNTEAFF.

By sample share, this clonotype is medium-sized. The CDR3 spells CASSGGATEAFF. The CDR3 DNA reads TGTGCCAGCAGCGGGGGGGCCACTGAAGCTTTCTTT. The gene calls are TRBV7-9 and TRBJ1-1; D possibly corresponds to TRBD1 (6 bases). V lost 5 bases to trimming and J lost 4 bases, with 8 bases between them. The germline V gene encodes CDR1 SEHNR and CDR2 FQNEAQ (reference sequence). The CDR3 loop spans 12 amino acids. Variable domain in full (rest from reference TRBV7-9 and TRBJ1-1): DTGVSQNPRHKITKRGQNVTFRCDPISEHNRLYWYRQTLGQGPEFLTYFQNEAQLEKSRLLSDRFSAERPKGSFSTLEIQRTEQGDSAMYLCASSGGATEAFFGQGTRLTVV.

This rearrangement joins TRBV2 to TRBJ2-2; D gene unclear. This CDR3 is built from 13 residues. V dropped 7 bases and J dropped 5 bases, with 11 bases sitting between them. Germline loops: CDR1 SNHLY, CDR2 FYNNEI. The CDR3 here is CASTPEGTGELFF. CDR3 in DNA: TGTGCCAGCACCCCGGAAGGGACCGGGGAGCTGTTTTTT.

This clonotype was counted once. A much more abundant neighbour one base away suggests this may be a read error. The V gene is TRBV12-3 or TRBV12-4, the J gene TRBJ2-1, with a tentative D call TRBD1 (6 bases). The CDR3 is 11 amino acids. The ends were cut back, 10 bases at V and 7 bases at J, with 11 bases in the middle. CDR3 bases: TGTGCCACCGGCAGGGGTAATGAGCAGTTCTTC. Translation: CATGRGNEQFF.

The chain uses TRBV25-1 and TRBJ2-3; possible D gene TRBD2, 5 bases. CDR1 is MGHDK, CDR2 SYGVNS, per germline. There are 14 residues in the CDR3. The V gene lost 4 bases and the J gene lost 2 bases, with 10 bases spanning the gap. The CDR3 DNA sequence: TGTGCCAGCAGTGGGCCTAGCACCACAGATACGCAGTATTTT. As protein: CASSGPSTTDTQYF.

This chain uses TRBV12-3 or TRBV12-4 with TRBJ2-1, with D perhaps being TRBD1 or TRBD2 (5 bases each). V was clipped by 8 bases and J by 4 bases, with 18 bases between them. The CDR3 consists of 15 residues. The CDR3 bases are TGTGCCAGCTGGGGCCCTTCCAGCGGATACAATGAGCAGTTCTTC. It codes for CASWGPSSGYNEQFF.